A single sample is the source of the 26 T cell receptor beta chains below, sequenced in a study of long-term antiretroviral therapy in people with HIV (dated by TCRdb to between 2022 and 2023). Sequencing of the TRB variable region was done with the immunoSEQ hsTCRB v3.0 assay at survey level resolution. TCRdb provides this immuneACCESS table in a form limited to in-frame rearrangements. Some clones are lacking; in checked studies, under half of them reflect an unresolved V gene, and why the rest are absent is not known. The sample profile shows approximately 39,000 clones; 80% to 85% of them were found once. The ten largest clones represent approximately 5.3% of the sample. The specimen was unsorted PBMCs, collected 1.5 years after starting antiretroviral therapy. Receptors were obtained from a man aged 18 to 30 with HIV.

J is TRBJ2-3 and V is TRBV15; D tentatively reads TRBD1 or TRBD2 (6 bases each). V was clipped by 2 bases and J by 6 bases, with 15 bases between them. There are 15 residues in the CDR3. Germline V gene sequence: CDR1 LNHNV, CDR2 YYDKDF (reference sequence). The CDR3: CATSRPSGASDTQYF. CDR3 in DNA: TGTGCCACCAGCAGACCCTCGGGGGCATCGGATACGCAGTATTTT.

The CDR3 region has the DNA TGTGCCACCAGCAGAGATCCAGATGCAACTAATGAAAAACTGTTTTTT. Residues: CATSRDPDATNEKLFF. The V call is TRBV15, the J call TRBJ1-4; no reliable D call. Trimming removed 0 bases from V and 0 bases from J, with 8 bases in between. The germline V gene encodes CDR1 LNHNV and CDR2 YYDKDF (reference sequence). The CDR3 consists of 16 residues.

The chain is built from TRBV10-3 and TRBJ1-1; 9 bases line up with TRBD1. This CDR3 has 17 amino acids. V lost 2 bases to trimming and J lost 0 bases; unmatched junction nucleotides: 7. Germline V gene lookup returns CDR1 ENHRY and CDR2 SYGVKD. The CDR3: CAISETTGGFVNTEAFF. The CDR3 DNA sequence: TGTGCCATCAGTGAGACTACAGGGGGCTTTGTGAACACTGAAGCTTTCTTT.

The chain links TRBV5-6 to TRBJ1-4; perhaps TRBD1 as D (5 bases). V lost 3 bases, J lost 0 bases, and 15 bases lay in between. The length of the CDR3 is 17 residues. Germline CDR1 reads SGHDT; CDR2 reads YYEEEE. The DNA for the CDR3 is TGTGCCAGCAGCTCCGGGGGACCGACAGCAACTAATGAAAAACTGTTTTTT. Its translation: CASSSGGPTATNEKLFF.

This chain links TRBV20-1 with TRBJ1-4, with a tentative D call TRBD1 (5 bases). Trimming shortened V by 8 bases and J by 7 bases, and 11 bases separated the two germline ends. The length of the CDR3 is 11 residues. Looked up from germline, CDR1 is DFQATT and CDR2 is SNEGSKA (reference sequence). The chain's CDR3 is CSTGPGEKLFF. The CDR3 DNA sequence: TGCAGTACGGGACCCGGTGAAAAACTGTTTTTT.

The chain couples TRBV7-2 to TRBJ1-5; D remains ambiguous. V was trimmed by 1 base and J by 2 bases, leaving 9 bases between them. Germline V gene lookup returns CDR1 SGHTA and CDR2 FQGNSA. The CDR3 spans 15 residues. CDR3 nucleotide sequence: TGTGCCAGCAGCTTAGGTGGAGGTGGCAATCAGCCCCAGCATTTT. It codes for CASSLGGGGNQPQHF.

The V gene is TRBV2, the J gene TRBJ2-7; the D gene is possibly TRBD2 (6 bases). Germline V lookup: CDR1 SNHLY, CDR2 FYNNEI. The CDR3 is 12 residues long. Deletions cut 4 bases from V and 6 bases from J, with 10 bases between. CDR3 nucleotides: TGTGCCAGCAGTGCGACTAGGGCCGAGCAGTACTTC. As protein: CASSATRAEQYF.

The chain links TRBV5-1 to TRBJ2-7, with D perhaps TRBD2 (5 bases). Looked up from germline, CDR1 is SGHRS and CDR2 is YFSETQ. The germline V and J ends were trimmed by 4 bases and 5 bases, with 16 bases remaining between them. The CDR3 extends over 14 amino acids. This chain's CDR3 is CASSLGLMRDEQYF. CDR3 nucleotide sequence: TGCGCCAGCAGCCTAGGGCTCATGCGGGACGAGCAGTACTTC.

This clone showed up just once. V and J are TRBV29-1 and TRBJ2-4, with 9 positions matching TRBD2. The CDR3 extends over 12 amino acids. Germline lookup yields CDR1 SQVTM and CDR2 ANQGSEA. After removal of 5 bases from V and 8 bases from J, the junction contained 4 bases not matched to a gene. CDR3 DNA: TGCAGCGTTTCTAGCGGGAAGGACATTCAGTACTTC. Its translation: CSVSSGKDIQYF.

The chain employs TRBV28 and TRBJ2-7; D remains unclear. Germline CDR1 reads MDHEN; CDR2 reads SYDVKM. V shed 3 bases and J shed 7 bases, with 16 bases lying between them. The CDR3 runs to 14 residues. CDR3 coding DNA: TGTGCCAGCAGTTTGTCCAACCCCTATATGGAGCAGTACTTC. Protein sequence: CASSLSNPYMEQYF.

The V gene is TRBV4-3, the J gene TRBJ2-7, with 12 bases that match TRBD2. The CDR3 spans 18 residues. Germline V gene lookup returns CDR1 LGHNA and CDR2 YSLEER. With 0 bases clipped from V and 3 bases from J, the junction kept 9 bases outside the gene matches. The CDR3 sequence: CASSQEPLAGGPNYEQYF. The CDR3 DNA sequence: TGCGCCAGCAGCCAAGAACCCCTAGCGGGAGGGCCAAACTACGAGCAGTACTTC.

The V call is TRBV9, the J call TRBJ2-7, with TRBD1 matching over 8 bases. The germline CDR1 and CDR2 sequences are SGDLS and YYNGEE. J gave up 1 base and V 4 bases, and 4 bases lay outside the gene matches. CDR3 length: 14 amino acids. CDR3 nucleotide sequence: TGTGCCAGCAGCCGACAGGGGCCTTCCTACGAGCAGTACTTC. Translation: CASSRQGPSYEQYF.

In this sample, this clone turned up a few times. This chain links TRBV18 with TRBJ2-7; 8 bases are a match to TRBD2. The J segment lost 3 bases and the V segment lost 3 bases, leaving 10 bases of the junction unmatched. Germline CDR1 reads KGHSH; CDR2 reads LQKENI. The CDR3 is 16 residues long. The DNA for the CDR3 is TGTGCCAGCTCACCTTTAGCGGGGCCTTCCCTCTACGAGCAGTACTTC. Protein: CASSPLAGPSLYEQYF.

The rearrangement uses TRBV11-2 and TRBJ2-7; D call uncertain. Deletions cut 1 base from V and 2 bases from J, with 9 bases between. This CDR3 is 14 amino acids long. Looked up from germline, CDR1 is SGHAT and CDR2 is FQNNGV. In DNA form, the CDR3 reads TGTGCCAGCAGCTTAGTTGGGCTTACCTACGAGCAGTACTTC. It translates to CASSLVGLTYEQYF.

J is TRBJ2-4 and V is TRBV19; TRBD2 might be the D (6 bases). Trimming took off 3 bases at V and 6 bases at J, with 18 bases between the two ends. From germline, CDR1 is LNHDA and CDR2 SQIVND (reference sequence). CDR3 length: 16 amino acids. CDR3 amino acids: CASSIKLREDGNIQYF. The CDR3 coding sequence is TGTGCCAGTAGTATTAAGTTGAGGGAGGATGGAAACATTCAGTACTTC.

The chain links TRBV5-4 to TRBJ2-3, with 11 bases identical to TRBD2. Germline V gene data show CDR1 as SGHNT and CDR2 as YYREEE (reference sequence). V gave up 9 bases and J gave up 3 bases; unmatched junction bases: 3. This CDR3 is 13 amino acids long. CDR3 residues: CAIRTSGTDTQYF. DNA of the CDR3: TGTGCCATTCGGACTAGCGGGACAGATACGCAGTATTTT.

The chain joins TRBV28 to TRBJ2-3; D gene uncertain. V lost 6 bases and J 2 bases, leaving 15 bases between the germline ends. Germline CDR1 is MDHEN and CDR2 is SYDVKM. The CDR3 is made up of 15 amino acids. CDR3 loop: CASRTRGRTTDTQYF. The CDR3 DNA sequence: TGTGCCAGCAGAACCCGAGGTCGAACCACAGATACGCAGTATTTT.

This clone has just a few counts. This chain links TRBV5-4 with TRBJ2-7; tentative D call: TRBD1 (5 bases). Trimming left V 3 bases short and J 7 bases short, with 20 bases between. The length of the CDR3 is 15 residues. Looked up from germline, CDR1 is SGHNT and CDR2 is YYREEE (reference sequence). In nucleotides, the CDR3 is TGTGCCAGCAGCTCAGGGTCCAGCTGGAAACAAGAGCAGTACTTC. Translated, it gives CASSSGSSWKQEQYF.

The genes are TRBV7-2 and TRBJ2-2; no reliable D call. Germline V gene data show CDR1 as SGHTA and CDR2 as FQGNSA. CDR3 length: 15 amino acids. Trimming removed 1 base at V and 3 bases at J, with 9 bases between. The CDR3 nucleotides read TGTGCCAGCAGCTTAGTTCTCACCGACACCGGGGAGCTGTTTTTT. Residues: CASSLVLTDTGELFF.

CDR3 residues: CASSTWTSGGDPYEQYF. As DNA, the CDR3 is TGTGCCAGCAGTACCTGGACTAGCGGGGGCGACCCTTACGAGCAGTACTTC. The chain uses TRBV28 and TRBJ2-7; 13 nucleotides match TRBD2. From germline, CDR1 is MDHEN and CDR2 SYDVKM. This CDR3 region has 17 residues. The J segment lost 4 bases and the V segment lost 5 bases, leaving 11 bases of the junction unmatched.

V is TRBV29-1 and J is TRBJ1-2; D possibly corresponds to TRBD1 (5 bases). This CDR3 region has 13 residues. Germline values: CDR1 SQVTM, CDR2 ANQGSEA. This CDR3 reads CSYGSGKENGYTF. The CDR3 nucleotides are TGCAGTTATGGGTCAGGGAAAGAGAATGGCTACACCTTC.

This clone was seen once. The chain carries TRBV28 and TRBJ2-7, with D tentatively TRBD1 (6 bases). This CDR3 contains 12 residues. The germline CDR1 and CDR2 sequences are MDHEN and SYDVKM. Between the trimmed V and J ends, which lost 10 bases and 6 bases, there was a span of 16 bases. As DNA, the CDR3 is TGTGCCATCCGGGACATCGGAAGCGAGCAGTACTTC. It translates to CAIRDIGSEQYF.

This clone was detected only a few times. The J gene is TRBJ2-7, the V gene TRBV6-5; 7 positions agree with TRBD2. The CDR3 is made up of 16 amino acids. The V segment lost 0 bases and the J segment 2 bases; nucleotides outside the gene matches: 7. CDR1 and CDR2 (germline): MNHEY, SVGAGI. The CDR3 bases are TGTGCCAGCAGTTACTCAGGGGCTAGCGGCACCTACGAGCAGTACTTC. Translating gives CASSYSGASGTYEQYF.

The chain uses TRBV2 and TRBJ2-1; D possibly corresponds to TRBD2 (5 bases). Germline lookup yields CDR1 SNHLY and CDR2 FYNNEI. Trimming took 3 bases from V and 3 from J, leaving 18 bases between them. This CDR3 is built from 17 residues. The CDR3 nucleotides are TGTGCCAGCAGTGATCACTTAAGCGGTTCCTACTACAATGAGCAGTTCTTC. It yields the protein CASSDHLSGSYYNEQFF.

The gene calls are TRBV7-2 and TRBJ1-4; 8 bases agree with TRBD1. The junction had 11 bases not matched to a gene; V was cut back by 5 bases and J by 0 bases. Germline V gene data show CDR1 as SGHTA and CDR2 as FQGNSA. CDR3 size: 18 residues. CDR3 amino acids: CASSPRQGLKTTNEKLFF. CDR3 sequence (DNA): TGTGCCAGCAGCCCACGACAGGGGCTTAAAACAACTAATGAAAAACTGTTTTTT.

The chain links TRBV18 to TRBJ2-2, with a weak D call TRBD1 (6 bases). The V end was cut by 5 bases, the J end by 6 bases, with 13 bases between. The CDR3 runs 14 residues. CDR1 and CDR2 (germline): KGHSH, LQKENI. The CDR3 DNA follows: TGTGCCAGCTCATCGTCTCAGGGGTCCGGGGAGCTGTTTTTT. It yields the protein CASSSSQGSGELFF.